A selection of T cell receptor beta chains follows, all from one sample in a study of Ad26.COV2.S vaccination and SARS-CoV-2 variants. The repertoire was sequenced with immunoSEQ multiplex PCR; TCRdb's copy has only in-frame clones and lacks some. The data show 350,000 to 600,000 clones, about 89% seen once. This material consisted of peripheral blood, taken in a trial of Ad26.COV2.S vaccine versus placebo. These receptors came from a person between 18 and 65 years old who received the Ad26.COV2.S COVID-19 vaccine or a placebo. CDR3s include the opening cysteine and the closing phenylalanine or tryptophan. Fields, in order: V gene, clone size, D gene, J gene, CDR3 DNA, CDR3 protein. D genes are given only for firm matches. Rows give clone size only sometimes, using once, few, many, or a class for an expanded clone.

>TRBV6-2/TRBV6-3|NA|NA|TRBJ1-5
TGTGCCAGCAGTTACTCGGGTTTGAGCAATCAGCCCCAGCATTTT
CASSYSGLSNQPQHF
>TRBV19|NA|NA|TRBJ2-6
TGTGCCAGTAGTATACGCATTACAGGGATCGGGGCCAACGTCCTGACTTTC
CASSIRITGIGANVLTF
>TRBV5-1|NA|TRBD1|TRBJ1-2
TGCGCCAGCTTCCCGGGACAGGGGATCTATGGCTACACCTTC
CASFPGQGIYGYTF
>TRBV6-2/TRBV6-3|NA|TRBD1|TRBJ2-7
TGTGCCAGCAGTAAAGGGACAGGACTGACCTACGAGCAGTACTTC
CASSKGTGLTYEQYF
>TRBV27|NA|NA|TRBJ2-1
TGTGCCAGCAGTTTATCGGGCGATGCTGAGCAGTTCTTC
CASSLSGDAEQFF
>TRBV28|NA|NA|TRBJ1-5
TGTGCCAGCAGTCCTCTAAGCGGTAGCAATCAGCCCCAGCATTTT
CASSPLSGSNQPQHF
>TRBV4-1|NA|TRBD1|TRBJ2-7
TGCGCCAGCAGCCAAGTACAGGGGGATCCACGGGAGCAGTACTTC
CASSQVQGDPREQYF
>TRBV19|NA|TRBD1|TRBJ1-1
TGTGCCAGTAGTTCGAGGACAGGGCAGAACACTGAAGCTTTCTTT
CASSSRTGQNTEAFF
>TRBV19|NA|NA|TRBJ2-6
TGTGCCAGTAGTATTGGGCAGGCCGGGGCCAACGTCCTGACTTTC
CASSIGQAGANVLTF
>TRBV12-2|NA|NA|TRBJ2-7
TGTGCAAGTCGCTTTATCACTAGCGTTTTCGGGGGGCAGTACTTC
CASRFITSVFGGQYF
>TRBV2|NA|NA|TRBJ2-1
TGTGCCAGCAGTGAAGCTAGAAATTACAATGAGCAGTTCTTC
CASSEARNYNEQFF
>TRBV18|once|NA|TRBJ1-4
TGTGCCAGCTCACCACCGGGAATAAATTTAAACAGGGAAGACTCTAATGAAAAACTGTTTTTT
CASSPPGINLNREDSNEKLFF
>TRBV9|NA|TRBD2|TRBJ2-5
TGTGCCAGCAGCGCCTCTAGCGGGTTTGTGGGAGAGACCCAGTACTTC
CASSASSGFVGETQYF
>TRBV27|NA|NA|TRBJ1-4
TGTGCCAGCAGTAGACACGCTAATGAAAAACTGTTTTTT
CASSRHANEKLFF
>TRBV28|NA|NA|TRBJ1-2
TGTGCCAGCAGTTTGGGACCTTATGGCTACACCTTC
CASSLGPYGYTF
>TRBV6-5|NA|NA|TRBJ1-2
TGTGCCAGCAGTTACTCCGCCAGAGGCTATGGCTACACCTTC
CASSYSARGYGYTF
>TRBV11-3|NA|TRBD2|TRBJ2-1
TGTGCCAGCAGCTTCCTAGCGGGGGCCAACAATGAGCAGTTCTTC
CASSFLAGANNEQFF
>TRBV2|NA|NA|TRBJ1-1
TGTGCCAGCAGTGATCGGGGGAACACTGAAGCTTTCTTT
CASSDRGNTEAFF
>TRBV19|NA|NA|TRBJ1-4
TGTGCCAGTAGTTGGCGTGGAGGGCTTGGGGAAAAACTGTTTTTT
CASSWRGGLGEKLFF
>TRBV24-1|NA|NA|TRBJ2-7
TGTGCCACCAGCGCCGGGCCAAAGACCGAGCAGTACTTC
CATSAGPKTEQYF
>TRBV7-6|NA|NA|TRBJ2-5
TGTGCCAGCAGCTTAGTAGCGGAGGTCGAGACCCAGTACTTC
CASSLVAEVETQYF
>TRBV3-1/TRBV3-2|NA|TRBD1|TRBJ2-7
TGTGCCAGCAGCCAAGATTTGGGGACAGTTTCCTACGAGCAGTACTTC
CASSQDLGTVSYEQYF
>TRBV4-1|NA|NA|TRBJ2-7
TGCGCCAGCAGCCAGTTATCGGGGGAGCAGTACTTC
CASSQLSGEQYF
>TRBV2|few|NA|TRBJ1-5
TGTGCCAGCAGTGAAACGACCAGGGGCGGGCAGCCCCAGCATTTT
CASSETTRGGQPQHF
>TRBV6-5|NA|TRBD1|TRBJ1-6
TGTGCCAGCAGTTACTCAGGTGACAGGGGGTTATCACCCCTCCACTTT
CASSYSGDRGLSPLHF
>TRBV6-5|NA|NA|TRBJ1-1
TGTGCCAGCAGCTTACGGGGAAGGAACACTGAAGCTTTCTTT
CASSLRGRNTEAFF
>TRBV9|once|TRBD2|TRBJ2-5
TGTGCCAGCAGCGGATTAGCGGGGGGCCAAGAGACCCAGTACTTC
CASSGLAGGQETQYF
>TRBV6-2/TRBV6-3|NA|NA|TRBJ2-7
TGTGCCAGCAGTAATGACAGGCCGATCGGGGAGCAGTACTTC
CASSNDRPIGEQYF
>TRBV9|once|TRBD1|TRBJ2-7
TGTGCCAGCAGCGGATACGGGACAGGCGCCTACGAGCAGTACTTC
CASSGYGTGAYEQYF